The entry that follows covers one TCR beta chain sequence. Its antigen is unidentified. There are 14 residues in the CDR3. The junction had 5 bases not matched to a gene; V was cut back by 7 bases and J by 1 base. Per germline, CDR1 MNHEY and CDR2 SVGAGI. Blood genomic DNA input for TRB amplification was 250-500 ng. This specimen belongs to a study of T and B cells in COVID-19 patients. As for the study in general: Recovered patients mostly had mild to moderate COVID-19 managed as outpatients. Of around 21 active-infection patients, 15 to 19 carried comorbidities linked to unfavorable COVID-19 outcome.

Multiplex PCR with BIOMED2 TRB-A/B primer pools amplified TRB rearrangements. In TCRdb, the multiplex PCR reads were re-called with MiXCR into one record per CDR3 protein. The table has about 6,000 distinct CDR3 sequences, about a quarter seen once. Regarding the study as a whole: Patients with COVID-19 reportedly showed strongly skewed T cell receptor beta variable and joining gene usage. Sorted SARS-CoV-2-responsive or tetramer+ T cells and CD4+, regulatory and CD8+ subsets were not yet sequenced.

The sequence was obtained from a human donor with active COVID-19. The material sequenced was blood. The chain joins TRBV6-5 to TRBJ1-1; 8 bases match TRBD1. CDR3 protein: CASKNGQGNTEAFF. Written as DNA, the CDR3 is TGTGCCAGCAAGAACGGACAGGGGAACACTGAAGCTTTCTTT.